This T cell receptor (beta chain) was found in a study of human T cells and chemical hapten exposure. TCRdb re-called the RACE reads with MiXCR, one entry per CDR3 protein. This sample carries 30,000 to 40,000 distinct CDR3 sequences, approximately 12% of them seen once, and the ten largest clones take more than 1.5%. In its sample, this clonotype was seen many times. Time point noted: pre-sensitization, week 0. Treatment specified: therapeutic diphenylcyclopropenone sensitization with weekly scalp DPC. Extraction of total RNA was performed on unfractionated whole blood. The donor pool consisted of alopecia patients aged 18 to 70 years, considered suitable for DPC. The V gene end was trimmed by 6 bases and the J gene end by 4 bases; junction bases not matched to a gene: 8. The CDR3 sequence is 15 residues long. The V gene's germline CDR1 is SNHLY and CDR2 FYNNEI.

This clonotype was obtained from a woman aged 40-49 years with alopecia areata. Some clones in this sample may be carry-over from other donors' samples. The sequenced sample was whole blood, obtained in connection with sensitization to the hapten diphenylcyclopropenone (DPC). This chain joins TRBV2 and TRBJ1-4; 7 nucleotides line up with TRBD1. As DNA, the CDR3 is TGTGCCAGCAGGCCTAACGGACAGGATAATGAAAAACTGTTTTTT. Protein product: CASRPNGQDNEKLFF.